Presented here are 23 T cell receptor beta chains from one specimen sequenced in a study of blood T cell repertoires in COVID-19. Libraries were prepared by immunoSEQ multiplex PCR; TCRdb keeps only in-frame clonotypes and omits some of them. The data show a few hundred thousand clones, roughly nine tenths seen once. The material sequenced was PBMCs or T cells enriched from blood (not recorded which). The receptors derive from a man aged 18 to 35 who had recovered from COVID-19.

This chain joins TRBV2 and TRBJ2-1; 8 bases agree with TRBD2. The CDR3 is 18 amino acids. Trimming at V came to 5 bases and at J to 2 bases, leaving 14 bases not matched to a gene. The V gene's germline CDR1 is SNHLY and CDR2 FYNNEI. This chain's CDR3 is CASSYRPFSGGTYNEQFF. CDR3 DNA sequence: TGTGCCAGCAGTTACCGACCCTTCAGCGGGGGTACCTACAATGAGCAGTTCTTC. Looking up the rest from reference TRBV2 and TRBJ2-1 gives the full variable domain: EPEVTQTPSHQVTQMGQEVILRCVPISNHLYFYWYRQILGQKVEFLVSFYNNEISEKSEIFDDQFSVERPDGSNFTLKIRSTKLEDSAMYFCASSYRPFSGGTYNEQFFGPGTRLTVL.

This chain connects TRBV7-9 to TRBJ1-4, with D perhaps matching TRBD1 (5 bases). V lost 5 bases to trimming and J lost 4 bases, with 8 bases between them. The CDR3 contains 13 residues. Germline CDR1 is SEHNR and CDR2 is FQNEAQ (reference sequence). This CDR3 reads CASSPTVNEKLFF. For the CDR3, the DNA is TGTGCCAGCAGCCCGACAGTTAATGAAAAACTGTTTTTT.

The rearrangement uses TRBV7-2 and TRBJ2-7, with a possible D match to TRBD2 (7 bases). Trimming took off 5 bases at V and 2 bases at J, with 25 bases between the two ends. The CDR3 covers 18 residues. Germline V CDR1 and CDR2: SGHTA, FQGNSA. The CDR3: CASSLARGAVGFAYEQYF. The CDR3 DNA reads TGTGCCAGCAGCCTCGCTCGGGGGGCGGTGGGCTTCGCCTACGAGCAGTACTTC.

The chain employs TRBV27 and TRBJ1-3, with D hard to call. The CDR3 is 13 amino acids. Germline V gives CDR1 MNHEY, CDR2 SMNVEV (reference sequence). Between the trimmed V and J ends, which lost 3 bases and 3 bases, there was a span of 6 bases. In DNA, the CDR3 is TGTGCCAGCAGTTTGGCCCTTGGAAACACCATATATTTT. This encodes CASSLALGNTIYF.

This clone was recorded once. V gene TRBV5-5 combines with J gene TRBJ1-6; D not resolved. The CDR3 spans 18 residues. The V gene's germline CDR1 is SGHKS and CDR2 YYEKEE (reference sequence). V was shortened by 2 bases and J by 1 base, with 16 bases between the two germline ends. CDR3 nucleotides: TGTGCCAGCAGCTTCGGAGAACTTTACATGTCCTATAATTCACCCCTCCACTTT. As protein: CASSFGELYMSYNSPLHF.

This chain links TRBV7-6 with TRBJ1-6; 7 nucleotides match TRBD1. The CDR3 is made up of 14 amino acids. The germline CDR1 and CDR2 sequences are SGHVS and FNYEAQ. The ends lost 5 bases at V and 11 bases at J; junction bases unmatched: 9. In DNA form, the CDR3 reads TGTGCCAGCAGCCCCGGGACAGTTACGGCACCCCTCCACTTT. Translation: CASSPGTVTAPLHF.

This sequence joins TRBV7-2 and TRBJ2-4, with 7 bases matching TRBD1. CDR1 is SGHTA, CDR2 FQGNSA, per germline. V shed 4 bases, J shed 6 bases, and the junction held 6 bases outside the gene matches. This CDR3 contains 14 residues. The CDR3 DNA sequence: TGTGCCAGCAGCTCGACAGGGACCTCAAACATTCAGTACTTC. Translated: CASSSTGTSNIQYF.

The V and J genes are TRBV7-2 and TRBJ2-4; 9 nucleotides line up with TRBD2. CDR1 SGHTA and CDR2 FQGNSA come from the germline V gene. The CDR3 runs 17 residues. J lost 4 bases, V lost 1 base, and 8 bases had no gene match. The CDR3 nucleotides read TGTGCCAGCAGCTTAGATTTCGCTAGCGGGATAAAAAACATTCAGTACTTC. It codes for CASSLDFASGIKNIQYF.

The chain combines TRBV9 with TRBJ2-1, with TRBD2 matching 9 bases. In germline, CDR1 is SGDLS, CDR2 YYNGEE. The V segment lost 0 bases and the J segment 7 bases; nucleotides outside the gene matches: 5. The CDR3 consists of 15 residues. CDR3 region: CASSVDSGSTNEQFF. As DNA, the CDR3 is TGTGCCAGCAGCGTAGATAGCGGGAGTACTAATGAGCAGTTCTTC.

This clone occurred once. J is TRBJ2-3 and V is TRBV6-6; no clear D. Germline V gene data show CDR1 as MNHNY and CDR2 as SVGAGI (reference sequence). V dropped 3 bases and J dropped 4 bases, with 5 bases sitting between them. The length of the CDR3 is 12 residues. CDR3 loop: CASSYRADTQYF. As DNA, the CDR3 is TGTGCCAGCAGTTATCGGGCAGATACGCAGTATTTT.

V is TRBV3-1 (or the pseudogene TRBV3-2) and J is TRBJ2-5; D is undetermined. The V end was cut by 2 bases, the J end by 2 bases, with 12 bases between. Germline values: CDR1 LGHDT, CDR2 YNNKEL (reference sequence). The CDR3 consists of 15 residues. The CDR3 region has the DNA TGTGCCAGCAGCCAATCCGCTGGCGGTCAAGAGACCCAGTACTTC. It codes for CASSQSAGGQETQYF.

The CDR3 is CASRTDRGPYNSPLHF. The CDR3 nucleotides are TGCGCCAGCAGGACGGACAGGGGGCCCTATAATTCACCCCTCCACTTT. This chain uses TRBV10-1 with TRBJ1-6, with 11 bases identical to TRBD1. The junction had 3 bases not matched to a gene; V was cut back by 6 bases and J by 2 bases. CDR1 WNHNN and CDR2 SYGVQD come from the germline V gene (reference sequence). This CDR3 spans 16 amino acids.

Only one count was recorded for this clone. Additional DNA sequences in this sample encode the identical CDR3. This chain connects TRBV3-1 (or the pseudogene TRBV3-2) to TRBJ1-5; 8 positions agree with TRBD1. V gave up 1 base and J gave up 1 base; unmatched junction bases: 0. The germline V gene encodes CDR1 LGHDT and CDR2 YNNKEL (reference sequence). This CDR3 spans 15 amino acids. DNA for the CDR3: TGTGCCAGCAGCCAAGGACAGGGGAGCAATCAGCCCCAGCATTTT. This gives the protein CASSQGQGSNQPQHF.

The genes are TRBV6-1 and TRBJ1-3, with 7 nucleotides matching TRBD1. Per the germline V gene, CDR1 is MNHNS and CDR2 is SASEGT. With V trimmed by 3 bases and J by 2 bases, 10 bases remained unmatched. The CDR3 is 17 residues long. The DNA for the CDR3 is TGTGCCAGCAGTGACGAACAGGACAGGATTGCTGGAAACACCATATATTTT. Amino acids: CASSDEQDRIAGNTIYF.

This sequence joins TRBV7-2 and TRBJ1-6; no firm D call. Trimming took off 5 bases at V and 6 bases at J, with 14 bases between the two ends. CDR1 and CDR2 (germline): SGHTA, FQGNSA. The CDR3 spans 15 residues. DNA of the CDR3: TGTGCCAGCAGCCCAGCAGGTTCTCTTAATTCACCCCTCCACTTT. This encodes CASSPAGSLNSPLHF.

This clone showed up just a few times. The chain couples TRBV6-2 or TRBV6-3 to TRBJ2-5, with D possibly being TRBD2 (7 bases). V was pared by 2 bases and J by 5 bases, with 12 bases between. CDR1 and CDR2 (germline): MNHEY, SVGEGT. The length of the CDR3 is 14 residues. CDR3 protein: CASSYEGGLETQYF. The CDR3 DNA reads as TGTGCCAGCAGTTACGAGGGGGGGCTGGAGACCCAGTACTTC.

In its sample, this clone was seen once. This chain connects TRBV28 to TRBJ1-1; D gene uncertain. Germline assignment: CDR1 MDHEN and CDR2 SYDVKM. The length of the CDR3 is 11 residues. Trimming pared 2 bases from V and 8 bases from J, leaving 6 bases between. The CDR3, as DNA: TGTGCCAGCAGTTTAAAACGGGAAGCTTTCTTT. It codes for CASSLKREAFF.

This rearrangement joins TRBV15 to TRBJ1-3; TRBD1 aligns across 8 bases. V lost 3 bases, J lost 2 bases, and 6 bases stayed unmatched. The CDR3 contains 16 residues. Germline CDR1 reads LNHNV; CDR2 reads YYDKDF (reference sequence). Here the CDR3 reads CATSSTIQGAGNTIYF. The CDR3 DNA reads as TGTGCCACCAGCAGTACCATACAGGGGGCTGGAAACACCATATATTTT.

This chain joins TRBV6-5 and TRBJ1-1; 8 bases line up with TRBD1. Trimming cost V 7 bases and J 0 bases; bases outside gene matches: 4. Germline lookup yields CDR1 MNHEY and CDR2 SVGAGI. The CDR3 consists of 14 residues. The CDR3 coding sequence is TGTGCCAGCATTAGACAGGGGATGAACACTGAAGCTTTCTTT. Translated, it gives CASIRQGMNTEAFF.

CDR3 sequence: CASSSGSGKNTEAFF. The DNA of the CDR3 is TGTGCCAGCAGTTCAGGATCTGGTAAGAACACTGAAGCTTTCTTT. This chain joins TRBV6-5 and TRBJ1-1; unclear D gene. V shed 4 bases and J shed 1 base, with 13 bases lying between them. Germline CDR1 and CDR2: MNHEY and SVGAGI. There are 15 residues in the CDR3.

This clone was found once. The chain combines TRBV3-1 (or the pseudogene TRBV3-2) with TRBJ1-2, with 11 bases that match TRBD1. Looked up from germline, CDR1 is LGHDT and CDR2 is YNNKEL (reference sequence). After removal of 2 bases from V and 7 bases from J, the junction contained 6 bases not matched to a gene. The CDR3 contains 15 residues. For the CDR3, the DNA is TGTGCCAGCAGCCAAACTGGACAGGGGGCTTCTGGCTACACCTTC. Protein sequence: CASSQTGQGASGYTF.

Only a few counts were recorded for this clone. The V and J genes are TRBV9 and TRBJ2-2; weak D call: TRBD2 (5 bases). The V and J ends lost 0 bases and 8 bases respectively, with 11 bases between them. The CDR3 contains 14 residues. CDR1 SGDLS and CDR2 YYNGEE come from the germline V gene. The CDR3 here is CASSVGRSQGELFF. Here the CDR3 DNA reads TGTGCCAGCAGCGTAGGGAGGAGCCAGGGGGAGCTGTTTTTT.

This clone was seen once. V is TRBV28 and J is TRBJ1-3; D is ambiguous. Germline values: CDR1 MDHEN, CDR2 SYDVKM. The CDR3 covers 14 residues. With 7 bases removed from V and 4 bases from J, the gap between germline ends came to 14 bases. The CDR3 reads CASTTVREGNTIYF. DNA of the CDR3: TGTGCCAGCACCACGGTCCGGGAGGGAAACACCATATATTTT.